This TCR beta chain comes out of a study of blood T cell repertoires in COVID-19. Study at large: Donors in the United States, Italy and Spain gave samples during acute or convalescent COVID-19. PBMCs, B-cell-depleted T cells, or T cells provided the cDNA or gDNA that made up the material.

The V and J ends lost 5 bases and 0 bases respectively, with 14 bases between them. The germline CDR1 and CDR2 sequences are LNHDA and SQIVND (reference sequence). The CDR3 length is 16 residues. In the authors' workflow: Estimated nucleated cell counts came from reference gene primer amplification. Measured with immunoSEQ multiplex PCR; TCRdb has only the in-frame clones, and not every one. That table is the source of V, J and clone size, and D and trimming were worked out from the DNA. The repertoire holds 150,000 to 170,000 clones, with under 90% as singletons. Self-reported history from a screening survey and questionnaire set each donor's cohort.

Sequenced material: PBMCs or T cells enriched from blood (not recorded which). This chain joins TRBV19 and TRBJ1-3, with a possible D match to TRBD1 (6 bases). The clonotype comes from a man between 50 and 59 years old who had recovered from COVID-19. The CDR3 region has the DNA TGTGCCAGTAGTGTACTTACAGGGTACTCTGGAAACACCATATATTTT. It encodes CASSVLTGYSGNTIYF.